A single sample is the source of the 14 T cell receptor beta chains below, sequenced in a study of T cell responses to AZD1222 COVID-19 vaccine. The table came from immunoSEQ multiplex PCR; TCRdb's copy has only in-frame clones and leaves some out. The repertoire consists of 90,000 to 120,000 clones, with about 85% occurring once and the leading ten covering about 2.5%. The sample consisted of peripheral blood, taken 28 days after the second AZD1222 dose. These TCRs come from an adult who received the AZD1222 COVID-19 vaccine.

The chain is built from TRBV4-1 and TRBJ2-7; TRBD2 aligns across 10 bases. CDR3 length: 15 residues. Trimming removed 1 base from V and 5 bases from J; junction bases left unmatched: 5. Germline V gene sequence: CDR1 MGHRA, CDR2 YSYEKL. CDR3 DNA: TGCGCCAGCAGCCAAGGGACTAGCGGCCTCAACGAGCAGTACTTC. Amino acids: CASSQGTSGLNEQYF.

The sample holds a few counts of this clone. The V call is TRBV19, the J call TRBJ2-7; 7 bases are a match to TRBD1. Losses at the gene ends were 6 bases for V and 5 bases for J; bases not matched to a gene: 16. CDR1 is LNHDA and CDR2 is SQIVND in the germline V gene (reference sequence). CDR3 size: 16 residues. In DNA form, the CDR3 reads TGTGCCAGTAGCCACGCAGGGGGAGCCCAAAGCCACGAGCAGTACTTC. It is translated as CASSHAGGAQSHEQYF.

V and J are TRBV28 and TRBJ1-2; tentative D call: TRBD1 (5 bases). Germline CDR1 reads MDHEN; CDR2 reads SYDVKM. The V gene lost 5 bases and the J gene lost 2 bases, with 15 bases spanning the gap. CDR3 length: 15 residues. The CDR3 region has the DNA TGTGCCAGCAGTCGAGACAGAACAATCAACTATGGCTACACCTTC. Amino acid sequence: CASSRDRTINYGYTF.

DNA for the CDR3: TGTGCCAGCAGATTCCCAGGGGGCGGTTCACCCCTCCACTTT. This translates into CASRFPGGGSPLHF. V usage is TRBV2 and J usage is TRBJ1-6, with TRBD1 matching 8 bases. The CDR3 is made up of 14 amino acids. V was clipped by 6 bases and J by 9 bases; unmatched bases: 7. From germline, CDR1 is SNHLY and CDR2 FYNNEI.

The CDR3: CASSEYDRLNSPLHF. CDR3 nucleotides: TGTGCCAGCAGTGAATACGACAGATTGAATTCACCCCTCCACTTT. This rearrangement joins TRBV25-1 to TRBJ1-6, with D possibly matching TRBD1 (5 bases). This CDR3 has 15 residues. CDR1 is MGHDK and CDR2 is SYGVNS in the germline V gene. Trimming removed 0 bases from V and 7 bases from J, with 10 bases in between.

The chain couples TRBV30 to TRBJ1-2, with 11 positions matching TRBD1. V dropped 5 bases and J dropped 6; count of bases not matched to a gene: 2. This CDR3 comprises 12 residues. Germline CDR1 reads GTSNPN; CDR2 reads SVGIG (reference sequence). CDR3 region: CAWGTGGNGYTF. The CDR3 nucleotides read TGTGCCTGGGGGACAGGGGGAAATGGCTACACCTTC.

The V gene is TRBV19, the J gene TRBJ1-2, with 7 bases lining up with TRBD1. V lost 5 bases, J lost 4 bases, and 10 bases stayed unmatched. This CDR3 comprises 15 residues. The V gene's germline CDR1 is LNHDA and CDR2 SQIVND (reference sequence). CDR3 region: CASSADREARYGYTF. The DNA of the CDR3 is TGTGCCAGTAGTGCTGACAGGGAAGCTCGCTATGGCTACACCTTC.

This chain uses TRBV12-3 or TRBV12-4 with TRBJ2-2; TRBD2 is a possible D gene (6 bases). Trimming left V 3 bases short and J 5 bases short, with 7 bases between. This CDR3 has 13 amino acids. CDR3 amino acids: CASSFRETGELFF. Written as DNA, the CDR3 is TGTGCCAGCAGTTTTCGGGAGACCGGGGAGCTGTTTTTT.

For the CDR3, the DNA is TGTGCCAGCAGTCTCCGGGGCCAGGGGACGAACACTGAAGCTTTCTTT. Protein: CASSLRGQGTNTEAFF. V is TRBV2 and J is TRBJ1-1; D possibly corresponds to TRBD1 (6 bases). The CDR3 is made up of 16 amino acids. Germline V gives CDR1 SNHLY, CDR2 FYNNEI. The ends were cut back, 5 bases at V and 1 base at J, with 17 bases in the middle. The full variable domain, completed using reference TRBV2 and TRBJ1-1, is EPEVTQTPSHQVTQMGQEVILRCVPISNHLYFYWYRQILGQKVEFLVSFYNNEISEKSEIFDDQFSVERPDGSNFTLKIRSTKLEDSAMYFCASSLRGQGTNTEAFFGQGTRLTVV.

J is TRBJ1-1 and V is TRBV4-2; D not resolved. Per germline, CDR1 LGHNA and CDR2 YNFKEQ. The CDR3 consists of 14 residues. Trimming stripped 0 bases from V and 5 bases from J, with 10 bases between. The chain's CDR3 is CASSQDRLGTEAFF. The CDR3 DNA is TGTGCCAGCAGCCAAGATAGGTTGGGAACTGAAGCTTTCTTT.

The gene calls are TRBV12-5 and TRBJ2-1; TRBD2 is a possible D gene (6 bases). The V gene lost 1 base and the J gene lost 4 bases, with 11 bases spanning the gap. The CDR3 consists of 15 residues. Germline loops: CDR1 LGHNT, CDR2 FRNRAP. CDR3: CASGLAGGLYNEQFF. The CDR3 DNA reads as TGTGCTAGTGGTTTGGCCGGGGGTTTATACAATGAGCAGTTCTTC.

The chain couples TRBV10-3 to TRBJ1-2; possible D gene TRBD1, 5 bases. V lost 9 bases and J 4 bases, leaving 12 bases between the germline ends. This CDR3 region has 12 residues. Germline lookup yields CDR1 ENHRY and CDR2 SYGVKD. Written as DNA, the CDR3 is TGTGCCATTTCCACGCAGGGCTATGGCTACACCTTC. Its translation is CAISTQGYGYTF.

The chain is built from TRBV19 and TRBJ1-5; D is perhaps TRBD1 (5 bases). In germline, CDR1 is LNHDA, CDR2 SQIVND (reference sequence). CDR3 length: 14 residues. Trimming pared 3 bases from V and 3 bases from J, leaving 9 bases between. The CDR3 here is CASSIQGYNQPQHF. The DNA for the CDR3 is TGTGCCAGTAGTATTCAGGGCTACAATCAGCCCCAGCATTTT.

The gene calls are TRBV6-6 and TRBJ2-1, with TRBD1 identical over 9 bases. This CDR3 has 11 amino acids. Germline CDR1 and CDR2: MNHNY and SVGAGI (reference sequence). The V and J ends lost 7 bases and 15 bases, in that order; junction bases with no gene match: 7. Here the CDR3 DNA reads TGTGCCAGCACTACCGGGACAGGGTGGTTCTTC. This gives the protein CASTTGTGWFF.